This TCR beta chain was captured by sequencing in a study of T cells in Graves' hyperthyroidism and ophthalmopathy. Notes on the study in general: Progression to ophthalmopathy was predicted a median of roughly 6.6 months early. Among thyroid clonotypes expanded above 0.001, most also appeared in blood. Ophthalmopathy and stable hyperthyroidism were told apart by a 13 V-J model.

This clonotype came up many times. Its target is not known. Diagnoses used clinical symptoms, serum thyroxine and TRAb, thyroid ultrasound and orbital computed tomography. The CDR3 regions of TCR beta were amplified from RNA transcripts. When the TCR CDR3 underwent first-round RT-PCR, the HTBI primer set was used. Via MiXCR, TCRdb re-called the multiplex PCR reads, giving one row per CDR3 protein. The repertoire holds over 650,000 distinct CDR3 sequences, with about 45% as singletons. Germline CDR1 reads ENHRY; CDR2 reads SYGVKD. After removal of 0 bases from V and 0 bases from J, the junction contained 5 bases not matched to a gene. The CDR3 sequence is 16 residues long.

The sample taken for sequencing was peripheral blood or thyroid tissue (not recorded which). The clonotype comes from an adult man with Graves' disease, either hyperthyroidism or ophthalmopathy (not recorded which). The chain is built from TRBV10-3 and TRBJ2-7, with TRBD1 matching over 7 bases. The DNA of the CDR3 is TGTGCCATCAGTGAGTCGACCGGGACAGCCTCCTACGAGCAGTACTTC. Protein: CAISESTGTASYEQYF.